Shown below are 2 T cell receptor beta chains from a single sample sequenced in a study of blood T cell repertoires in COVID-19. Assay: immunoSEQ multiplex PCR; the TCRdb copy retains only in-frame clones and omits some. The sample yields approximately 16,000 clones, approximately 88% seen once. The sample consisted of peripheral blood. These receptors came from a human donor in a cohort sampled during active COVID-19.

The V and J genes are TRBV5-1 and TRBJ2-3, with 10 nucleotides matching TRBD2. Trimming at V came to 2 bases and at J to 5 bases, leaving 8 bases not matched to a gene. CDR3 length: 16 residues. Looked up from germline, CDR1 is SGHRS and CDR2 is YFSETQ. CDR3: CASSFLAGAGIDTQYF. As DNA, the CDR3 is TGCGCCAGCAGCTTCCTAGCGGGGGCGGGGATAGATACGCAGTATTTT.

The rearrangement uses TRBV7-2 and TRBJ2-7; no firm D call. V was trimmed by 0 bases and J by 0 bases, leaving 15 bases between them. CDR1 and CDR2 (germline): SGHTA, FQGNSA. CDR3 length: 17 residues. The DNA for the CDR3 is TGTGCCAGCAGCTTAGCGCTCACCGGGTTTATCTCCTACGAGCAGTACTTC. Its translation: CASSLALTGFISYEQYF.